These T cell receptor beta chains were read from a single sample in a study of cytomegalovirus exposure and HLA in healthy donors. This table comes from immunoSEQ multiplex PCR, and its TCRdb copy is limited to in-frame clones, with some not included. The table records roughly 100,000 clones, approximately 83% of them present only once. Sequencing was carried out using PBMCs. These TCRs come from a female donor in good health and CMV-seropositive. Each CDR3 is given with its conserved first and last residue. The order of the fields is D gene, J gene, V gene, CDR3 protein, CDR3 DNA. D genes are given only for firm matches.

NA | TRBJ2-1 | TRBV10-3 | CAVLRDPGNEQFF | TGTGCCGTTCTCCGGGATCCGGGGAATGAGCAGTTCTTC
TRBD2 | TRBJ2-5 | TRBV7-2 | CASSLNSPSGGETQYF | TGTGCCAGCAGCTTAAATTCCCCTAGCGGGGGTGAGACCCAGTACTTC
TRBD1 | TRBJ2-7 | TRBV4-1 | CASKGTADF | TGCGCCAGCAAGGGGACAGCTGACTTC
TRBD1 | TRBJ1-5 | TRBV4-1 | CASSQEGTGDQPQHF | TGCGCCAGCAGCCAAGAGGGGACAGGGGATCAGCCCCAGCATTTT
NA | TRBJ1-1 | TRBV5-4 | CASSLGGMNTEAFF | TGTGCCAGCAGCTTGGGGGGCATGAACACTGAAGCTTTCTTT
NA | TRBJ1-5 | TRBV7-9 | CASSLGWSQPQHF | TGTGCCAGCAGCTTAGGATGGAGCCAGCCCCAGCATTTT
NA | TRBJ2-5 | TRBV6-1 | CASSAKAGSRETQYF | TGTGCCAGCAGTGCGAAGGCGGGATCACGTGAGACCCAGTACTTC
NA | TRBJ2-1 | TRBV6-5 | CASSLGQSYNEQFF | TGTGCCAGCAGTTTAGGACAGAGCTACAATGAGCAGTTCTTC
NA | TRBJ2-3 | TRBV19 | CASRQQGTDTQYF | TGTGCCAGTAGACAGCAAGGCACAGATACGCAGTATTTT
NA | TRBJ1-5 | TRBV20-1 | CSATQGEPQHF | TGCAGTGCTACCCAAGGAGAGCCCCAGCATTTT
NA | TRBJ1-1 | TRBV5-4 | CASSLWALNTEAFF | TGTGCCAGCAGCTTGTGGGCGTTGAACACTGAAGCTTTCTTT
NA | TRBJ2-5 | TRBV13 | CASSLRTRKDQETQYF | TGTGCCAGCAGCCTAAGGACAAGGAAGGACCAAGAGACCCAGTACTTC
TRBD1 | TRBJ2-5 | TRBV7-8 | CASSRDREETQYF | TGTGCCAGCAGCCGGGACAGGGAAGAGACCCAGTACTTC
NA | TRBJ2-1 | TRBV25-1 | CASSGGPYEQFF | TGTGCCAGCAGTGGGGGGCCTTATGAGCAGTTCTTC
TRBD1 | TRBJ2-4 | TRBV2 | CASDGTGGPKNIQYF | TGTGCCAGCGACGGGACAGGGGGACCCAAAAACATTCAGTACTTC
NA | TRBJ1-2 | TRBV5-1 | CASSPHPRDGYTF | TGCGCCAGCAGCCCGCACCCGCGGGATGGCTACACCTTC